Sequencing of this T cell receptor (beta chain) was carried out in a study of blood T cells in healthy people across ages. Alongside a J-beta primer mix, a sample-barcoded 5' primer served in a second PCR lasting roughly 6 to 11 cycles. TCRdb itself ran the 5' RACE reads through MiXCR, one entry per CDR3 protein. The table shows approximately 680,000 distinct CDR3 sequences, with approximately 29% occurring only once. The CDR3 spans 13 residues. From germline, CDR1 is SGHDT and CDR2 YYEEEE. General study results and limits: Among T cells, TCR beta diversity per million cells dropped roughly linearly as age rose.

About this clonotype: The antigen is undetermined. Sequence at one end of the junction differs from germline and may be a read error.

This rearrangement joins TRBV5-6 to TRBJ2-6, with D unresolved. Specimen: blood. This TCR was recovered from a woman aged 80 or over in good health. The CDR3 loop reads CAGSLPGANVLTF. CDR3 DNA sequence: TGTGCCGGCAGCTTGCCTGGGGCCAACGTCCTGACTTTC.